A selection of T cell receptor beta chains follows, all from one sample in a study of beta chain features in type 1 diabetes. Data came from immunoSEQ multiplex PCR; TCRdb stores just in-frame clones and leaves some out. The sample has around 250,000 clones; less than 15% are singletons. The sequencing sample was made of naive CD4+ T cells from blood. Receptors originate from a woman in her 40s in good health. Both conserved end residues are part of each CDR3. A D gene is named only where the DNA matches it firmly. Clone sizes are given selectively: once, few, many, or a class where the clone is expanded.

few	TRBV6-5	-	TRBJ2-7	TGTGCCAGCAGTTATTTCAACAGGGGAGGCGAGCAGTACTTC	CASSYFNRGGEQYF
few	TRBV13	TRBD1	TRBJ1-1	TGTGCCAGCAGCAAATGGACGGGACAGGGGAACACTGAAGCTTTCTTT	CASSKWTGQGNTEAFF
once	TRBV2	-	TRBJ2-3	TGTGCCAGCAGTGACCAGGACAGTAGCACAGATACGCAGTATTTT	CASSDQDSSTDTQYF
few	TRBV29-1	-	TRBJ1-1	TGCAGCGTTCTTCCTGAAGCTTTCTTT	CSVLPEAFF
few	TRBV2	TRBD2	TRBJ2-7	TGTGCCATCACGGGAGGTCTGGGGTCCTACGAGCAGTACTTC	CAITGGLGSYEQYF
few	TRBV18	TRBD1	TRBJ2-7	TGTGCCAGCTCACCCGGGACAGGGGCCTACGAGCAGTACTTC	CASSPGTGAYEQYF
few	TRBV5-1	-	TRBJ1-1	TGCGCCAGCCGTTCTTTTTCAGGTCACACTGAAGCTTTCTTT	CASRSFSGHTEAFF
few	TRBV19	-	TRBJ2-3	TGTGCCAGTAGTATACCCTCCACAGATACGCAGTATTTT	CASSIPSTDTQYF
-	TRBV7-6	-	TRBJ2-5	TGTGCCAGCAGCTTAGCCGCGGGAGAGACCCAGTACTTC	CASSLAAGETQYF
few	TRBV2	-	TRBJ1-5	TGTGCCAGCTCGAAAGACGGTCGGGGAGACCAGCATTTT	CASSKDGRGDQHF
-	TRBV4-3	TRBD2	TRBJ2-4	TGCGCCAGCAGCCAAGACTCGCGGGGGGGTTACATTCAGTACTTC	CASSQDSRGGYIQYF
few	TRBV2	TRBD2	TRBJ2-5	TGTGCCAGGGGGAGGGTCCAAGAGACCCAGTACTTC	CARGRVQETQYF
-	TRBV6-1	TRBD2	TRBJ2-7	TGTGCCAGCAGACTAGCGGGGGGAACCTACGAGCAGTACTTC	CASRLAGGTYEQYF
few	TRBV11-2	TRBD1	TRBJ2-1	TGTGCCAGCAGCTTAGTGCCGGGACAGGGGAAACAGTTCTTC	CASSLVPGQGKQFF
-	TRBV18	TRBD1	TRBJ2-7	TGTGCCAGCTCACCCCTCGGGACAGGGGGGAACGAGCAGTACTTC	CASSPLGTGGNEQYF
-	TRBV7-2	-	TRBJ2-7	TGTGCCAGCAGCTTTCAGTACGAGCAGTACTTC	CASSFQYEQYF
few	TRBV9	TRBD1	TRBJ2-7	TGTGCCAGCAGCGTAGGGACAGGGCTATACGAGCAGTACTTC	CASSVGTGLYEQYF
-	TRBV7-8	-	TRBJ1-2	TGTGCCAGCAGCGCCACCCGGACAGCTTTCATGGGCTACACCTTC	CASSATRTAFMGYTF
few	TRBV7-8	TRBD1	TRBJ2-7	TGTGCCAGCAGCTCGTCCGGGACAGGGAAGTACGAGCAGTACTTC	CASSSSGTGKYEQYF
-	TRBV9	-	TRBJ2-2	TGTGCCAGCAGTGCTACGACAGTCACCGGGGAGCTGTTTTTT	CASSATTVTGELFF
-	TRBV21-1	-	TRBJ1-2	TGTGCCAGCAGCAACTGGGAGGCGGACTATGGCTACACCTTC	CASSNWEADYGYTF
many	TRBV29-1	-	TRBJ2-5	TGCAGCGCTGGGCTGCAAGAGACCCAGTACTTC	CSAGLQETQYF
-	TRBV29-1	-	TRBJ2-1	TGCAGCGTTGTTTCCAGGGGATACAATGAGCAGTTCTTC	CSVVSRGYNEQFF
few	TRBV29-1	-	TRBJ1-2	TGCAGCGTTGGTGGAGAAGACTATGGCTACACCTTC	CSVGGEDYGYTF
-	TRBV6-5	TRBD2	TRBJ2-1	TGTGCCAGCAGTTCACCCGAGCGGGGGGATTACAATGAGCAGTTCTTC	CASSSPERGDYNEQFF